The 6 T cell receptor beta chains given below trace back to one sample, sequenced in a study of response to subunit inactivated influenza vaccine. TCRdb re-derived calls from the RT-PCR reads in MiXCR, one entry per CDR3 protein. Of hundreds of thousands of distinct CDR3 sequences in the sample, 25% were seen once. Source: CD4+ T cells sorted from PBMCs, taken more than 4 days after vaccination. The receptors derive from a man between 50 and 59 years old who received an inactivated influenza vaccine.

V and J are TRBV18 and TRBJ1-6; 10 bases are shared with TRBD1. CDR1 is KGHSH, CDR2 LQKENI, per germline. The CDR3 sequence is 15 residues long. The ends lost 6 bases at V and 7 bases at J; junction bases unmatched: 6. CDR3 coding DNA: TGTGCCAGCTCCCCCCTGGGACAGGGGAATTCACCCCTCCACTTT. Translation gives CASSPLGQGNSPLHF.

This clonotype was detected a few times. This chain connects TRBV3-1 to TRBJ2-1, with a weak D call TRBD2 (5 bases). This CDR3 has 15 residues. Germline V lookup: CDR1 LGHDT, CDR2 YNNKEL (reference sequence). The V end was cut by 4 bases, the J end by 4 bases, with 14 bases between. The CDR3 coding sequence is TGTGCCAGCAGCCCCTCGTCGGGCGGGTACAATGAGCAGTTCTTC. Translating it yields CASSPSSGGYNEQFF.

The sample holds many counts of this clonotype. The CDR3 DNA follows: TGCGCCAGCAGCTGGCTGGGCCTGGGAGAGCAGTACTTC. Protein product: CASSWLGLGEQYF. The V and J genes are TRBV5-1 and TRBJ2-7; no firm D call. Trimming removed 3 bases from V and 7 bases from J, with 14 bases in between. Germline V gene lookup returns CDR1 SGHRS and CDR2 YFSETQ. There are 13 residues in the CDR3.

The chain couples TRBV10-3 to TRBJ2-5; unclear D gene. Germline lookup yields CDR1 ENHRY and CDR2 SYGVKD. This CDR3 has 14 amino acids. V was trimmed by 4 bases and J by 5 bases, leaving 14 bases between them. The CDR3 nucleotides read TGTGCCATCAGTGCTCAGCAACTGGGGGAGACCCAGTACTTC. This codes for CAISAQQLGETQYF.

The sample holds a few counts of this clonotype. The rearrangement uses TRBV3-1 and TRBJ2-1; D not resolved. This CDR3 is 11 amino acids long. CDR1 is LGHDT and CDR2 is YNNKEL in the germline V gene (reference sequence). V was clipped by 7 bases and J by 5 bases, with 6 bases between them. The CDR3 DNA reads TGTGCCAGCACTCACAACAATGAGCAGTTCTTC. Translating gives CASTHNNEQFF.

This clonotype was seen a few times. The V call is TRBV14, the J call TRBJ1-3; D is unclear. The CDR3 spans 15 residues. With 2 bases removed from V and 7 bases from J, the gap between germline ends came to 15 bases. Germline V lookup: CDR1 SGHDN, CDR2 FVKESK. CDR3 bases: TGTGCCAGCAGCCAACTCACGCTCCTGGGGAACACCATATATTTT. The encoded protein is CASSQLTLLGNTIYF.